Described below is a single TCR beta chain sequence and its context. This entry comes from a study of blood T cell repertoires in COVID-19. Looking at the study overall: T cells, B-cell-depleted T cells, or PBMCs supplied cDNA or gDNA.

The germline V gene has CDR1 SGHRS and CDR2 YFSETQ. The V and J ends lost 4 bases and 10 bases, in that order; junction bases with no gene match: 11. CDR3 length: 14 amino acids. Generated by immunoSEQ multiplex PCR, the TCRdb table keeps only in-frame clones and is missing some. This sample has about 300,000 clones; approximately 88% occur once, and the top ten carry more than 6.5%. The J gene is TRBJ1-5, the V gene TRBV5-1, with 7 bases identical to TRBD1. Sequenced input: peripheral blood. The TCR comes from a woman in her 30s who had recovered from COVID-19. CDR3 sequence: CASSASGGVGPQHF. CDR3 in DNA: TGCGCCAGCAGCGCCTCAGGGGGAGTGGGACCCCAGCATTTT.